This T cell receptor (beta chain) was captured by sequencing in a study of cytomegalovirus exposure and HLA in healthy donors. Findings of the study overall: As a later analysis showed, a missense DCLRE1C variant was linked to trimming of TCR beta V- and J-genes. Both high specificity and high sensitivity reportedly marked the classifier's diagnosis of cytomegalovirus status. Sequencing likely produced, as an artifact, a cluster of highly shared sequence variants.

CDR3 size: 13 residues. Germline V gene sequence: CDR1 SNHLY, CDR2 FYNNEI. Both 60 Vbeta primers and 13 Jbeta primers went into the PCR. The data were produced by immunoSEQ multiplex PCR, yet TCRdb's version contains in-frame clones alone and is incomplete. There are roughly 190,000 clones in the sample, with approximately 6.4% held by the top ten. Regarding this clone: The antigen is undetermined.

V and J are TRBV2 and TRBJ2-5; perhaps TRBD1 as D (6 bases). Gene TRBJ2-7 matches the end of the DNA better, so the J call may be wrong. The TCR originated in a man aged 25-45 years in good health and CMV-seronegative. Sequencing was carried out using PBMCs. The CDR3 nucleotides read TGTGCCAGCAGTACAGGGCTTAGGGGCGAGCAGTACTTC. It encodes CASSTGLRGEQYF.